This entry lists 24 T cell receptor beta chains sequenced from one sample in a study of OX40 agonist ivuxolimab in advanced cancers. Produced via immunoSEQ multiplex PCR; TCRdb's table is partial and in-frame only. The sample consists of fewer than 200,000 clones, around 94% of them appearing once. The sequencing used CD4+ or CD8+ T cells sorted from blood, collected in a trial of the OX40 agonist ivuxolimab. The receptors were gathered from an adult with an advanced solid tumor such as melanoma, head and neck, liver or kidney cancer.

The chain links TRBV11-2 to TRBJ1-1; TRBD1 might be the D (6 bases). This CDR3 is 15 amino acids long. V lost 2 bases and J 2 bases, leaving 12 bases between the germline ends. Germline V gene lookup returns CDR1 SGHAT and CDR2 FQNNGV. The CDR3 loop reads CASSLRTGSNTEAFF. The CDR3 DNA sequence: TGTGCCAGCAGCTTACGCACAGGGAGTAACACTGAAGCTTTCTTT.

The V call is TRBV4-3, the J call TRBJ2-7; the D gene is possibly TRBD1 (6 bases). This CDR3 contains 14 residues. CDR1 and CDR2 from the germline V gene are LGHNA and YSLEER. Trimming took off 4 bases at V and 7 bases at J, with 17 bases between the two ends. Here the CDR3 DNA reads TGCGCCAGCAGCCTAACAGGGTTCAAGGGGGAGCAGTACTTC. Protein: CASSLTGFKGEQYF.

The rearrangement uses TRBV7-9 and TRBJ2-7; D ambiguous. CDR1 and CDR2 from the germline V gene are SEHNR and FQNEAQ (reference sequence). CDR3 length: 12 amino acids. Between the trimmed V and J ends, which lost 5 bases and 2 bases, there was a span of 7 bases. The CDR3 DNA reads TGTGCCAGCAGCCCAGAGCCCTACGAGCAGTACTTC. This encodes CASSPEPYEQYF.

The chain has TRBV28 and TRBJ2-5; TRBD2 is a possible D gene (6 bases). CDR1 MDHEN and CDR2 SYDVKM come from the germline V gene. V was clipped by 8 bases and J by 5 bases, with 12 bases between them. The length of the CDR3 is 12 residues. The CDR3 region is CASGGYRETQYF. CDR3 in DNA: TGTGCCAGCGGGGGGTATCGTGAGACCCAGTACTTC.

V and J are TRBV10-2 and TRBJ1-6; D uncertain. CDR1 is WSHSY, CDR2 SAAADI, per germline. V lost 5 bases and J 0 bases, leaving 5 bases between the germline ends. This CDR3 spans 14 amino acids. The CDR3 DNA sequence: TGCGCCAGCAGTCAGAGCTCCTATAATTCACCCCTCCACTTT. Protein sequence: CASSQSSYNSPLHF.

The rearrangement joins TRBV28 to TRBJ2-7; 11 positions match TRBD1. This CDR3 region has 15 residues. CDR1 is MDHEN, CDR2 SYDVKM, per germline. V was clipped by 6 bases and J by 2 bases; unmatched bases: 6. The CDR3 spells CASRSGTGGTYEQYF. The DNA of the CDR3 is TGTGCCAGCAGATCCGGGACAGGGGGAACCTACGAGCAGTACTTC.

Note on this clone: The DNA is omitted, as the CDR3 cannot be located on it reliably, and the CDR3 follows TCRdb's listing. The genes are TRBV19 and TRBJ1-2; TRBD1, the table's D call, was not compared with the DNA. CDR1 is LNHDA and CDR2 is SQIVND in the germline V gene (reference sequence). Both ends counted, the CDR3 spans 14 residues. The CDR3 loop is CASTSDREGYGYTF.

The rearrangement joins TRBV11-2 to TRBJ2-1; TRBD1 matches 7 bases. Trimming took 5 bases from V and 9 from J; bases not matched to a gene: 16. Germline CDR1 SGHAT, CDR2 FQNNGV. There are 16 residues in the CDR3. CDR3 sequence: CASSPRGSGRTGEQFF. CDR3 nucleotides: TGTGCCAGCAGCCCCAGGGGGTCTGGCAGAACGGGTGAGCAGTTCTTC.

The gene calls are TRBV9 and TRBJ2-7, with a weak D call TRBD1 (5 bases). Trimming shortened V by 6 bases and J by 6 bases, and 13 bases separated the two germline ends. The germline gives CDR1 SGDLS, CDR2 YYNGEE. The CDR3 spans 12 residues. CDR3 loop: CASTGRGGEQYF. DNA for the CDR3: TGTGCCAGCACAGGGCGCGGTGGCGAGCAGTACTTC.

The chain combines TRBV7-2 with TRBJ2-5, with 11 nucleotides matching TRBD2. CDR1 and CDR2 from the germline V gene are SGHTA and FQGNSA. With V trimmed by 0 bases and J by 0 bases, 12 bases remained unmatched. This CDR3 comprises 20 residues. The CDR3 sequence: CASSLARGRRTSGYQETQYF. The CDR3 DNA reads TGTGCCAGCAGCTTAGCGCGGGGGCGGAGGACTAGCGGGTACCAAGAGACCCAGTACTTC.

The J gene is TRBJ1-2, the V gene TRBV19; tentatively, D is TRBD1 (5 bases). This CDR3 region has 13 residues. Germline values: CDR1 LNHDA, CDR2 SQIVND (reference sequence). The V end lost 3 bases, the J end lost 5 bases, and 10 bases lay between the germline ends. The CDR3 is CASSIPREYGYTF. CDR3 DNA: TGTGCCAGTAGTATTCCCAGGGAGTATGGCTACACCTTC.

This clone was observed once. The V gene is TRBV7-2, the J gene TRBJ2-2; D is uncertain. Germline V CDR1 and CDR2: SGHTA, FQGNSA. V was trimmed by 1 base and J by 6 bases, leaving 6 bases between them. This CDR3 has 13 residues. The DNA for the CDR3 is TGTGCCAGCAGCTTAGTCTCCGCCGGGGAGCTGTTTTTT. This gives the protein CASSLVSAGELFF.

In DNA, the CDR3 is TGTGCCAGCAGTCCCATAGCGGGCTCTACCAATGAGCAGTTCTTC. The encoded protein is CASSPIAGSTNEQFF. The rearrangement links TRBV28 to TRBJ2-1, with 7 bases identical to TRBD2. The CDR3 spans 15 residues. Germline CDR1 reads MDHEN; CDR2 reads SYDVKM. Trimming cost V 5 bases and J 6 bases; bases outside gene matches: 10.

The DNA for the CDR3 is TGTGCCAGCAGCTTCGAAGTTCAAGAGACCCAGTACTTC. This codes for CASSFEVQETQYF. This rearrangement joins TRBV7-2 to TRBJ2-5; D is unresolved. Trimming removed 3 bases from V and 2 bases from J, with 7 bases in between. CDR1 and CDR2 from the germline V gene are SGHTA and FQGNSA. The CDR3 contains 13 residues.

The chain couples TRBV7-2 to TRBJ2-5, with no clear D. Looked up from germline, CDR1 is SGHTA and CDR2 is FQGNSA. V lost 7 bases and J 5 bases, leaving 17 bases between the germline ends. The CDR3 consists of 14 residues. The chain's CDR3 is CASTPLLGLETQYF. The CDR3 nucleotides read TGTGCCAGCACCCCTCTGCTTGGCTTGGAGACCCAGTACTTC.

The rearrangement uses TRBV6-4 and TRBJ2-1; D remains ambiguous. Per the germline V gene, CDR1 is MRHNA and CDR2 is SNTAGT. The CDR3 consists of 15 residues. Trimming pared 0 bases from V and 4 bases from J, leaving 10 bases between. The CDR3 reads CASSDSGVGYNEQFF. The CDR3 nucleotides are TGTGCCAGCAGTGACTCGGGCGTCGGATACAATGAGCAGTTCTTC.

Here the CDR3 reads CASSPPAGVADTQYF. The CDR3 coding sequence is TGTGCCAGCAGCCCCCCAGCGGGAGTGGCAGATACGCAGTATTTT. The chain links TRBV7-2 to TRBJ2-3, with 8 bases matching TRBD2. CDR1 SGHTA and CDR2 FQGNSA come from the germline V gene. With V trimmed by 5 bases and J by 4 bases, 8 bases remained unmatched. The CDR3 runs 15 residues.

The chain joins TRBV28 to TRBJ2-7, with D uncertain. Germline-derived CDR1 and CDR2 are MDHEN and SYDVKM. Deletions cut 2 bases from V and 3 bases from J, with 5 bases between. The CDR3 runs 12 residues. CDR3 bases: TGTGCCAGCAGTTTAAAGGGCTACGAGCAGTACTTC. Residues: CASSLKGYEQYF.

The chain recombines TRBV4-3 with TRBJ1-1, with 9 bases fitting TRBD1. Trimming removed 1 base from V and 3 bases from J; junction bases left unmatched: 9. From germline, CDR1 is LGHNA and CDR2 YSLEER. The CDR3 is made up of 17 amino acids. CDR3 DNA: TGCGCCAGCAGCCAAGTGGGGACAGGGAGTCTTTACACTGAAGCTTTCTTT. As protein: CASSQVGTGSLYTEAFF.

In regard to this clone: This specimen includes other DNA sequences encoding the same CDR3. This chain connects TRBV2 to TRBJ2-7; no clear D. This CDR3 region has 11 residues. V was cut by 0 bases and J by 4 bases, with 1 base left in between. Germline CDR1 reads SNHLY; CDR2 reads FYNNEI. The CDR3, as DNA: TGTGCCAGCAGTGAAGCTTACGAGCAGTACTTC. Translating gives CASSEAYEQYF. Full variable domain (rest looked up from reference TRBV2 and TRBJ2-7): EPEVTQTPSHQVTQMGQEVILRCVPISNHLYFYWYRQILGQKVEFLVSFYNNEISEKSEIFDDQFSVERPDGSNFTLKIRSTKLEDSAMYFCASSEAYEQYFGPGTRLTVT.

This chain uses TRBV18 with TRBJ1-4, with 7 bases identical to TRBD1. CDR1 KGHSH and CDR2 LQKENI come from the germline V gene. The CDR3 length is 13 residues. Unmatched junction bases numbered 0, after V lost 3 bases and J lost 5 bases. CDR3 region: CASSPGQNEKLFF. The CDR3 DNA reads TGTGCCAGCTCACCGGGACAGAATGAAAAACTGTTTTTT.

As to this clone: One end of the junction fails to match germline, which may point to a read error. V and J are TRBV11-2 and TRBJ1-2; TRBD1 aligns across 7 bases. Germline CDR1 SGHAT, CDR2 FQNNGV. CDR3 size: 10 residues. The chain's CDR3 is CASSQDRIIF. The CDR3 DNA reads TGTGCCAGCAGTCAGGACAGGATAATATTC.

The gene calls are TRBV18 and TRBJ1-5; possible D gene TRBD1, 5 bases. Trimming left V 2 bases short and J 5 bases short, with 13 bases between. This CDR3 has 15 amino acids. Germline assignment: CDR1 KGHSH and CDR2 LQKENI. CDR3 nucleotide sequence: TGTGCCAGCTCACCAGGCGGGGGGATATATCAGCCCCAGCATTTT. Amino acid sequence: CASSPGGGIYQPQHF.

The chain couples TRBV5-6 to TRBJ1-2, with 9 nucleotides matching TRBD1. V lost 6 bases and J lost 4; bases outside the gene matches: 7. Germline values: CDR1 SGHDT, CDR2 YYEEEE. This CDR3 region has 14 residues. CDR3 sequence (DNA): TGTGCCAGCACCGATTGGGACAGGGTCTATGGCTACACCTTC. This translates into CASTDWDRVYGYTF.